These 31 T cell receptor beta chains were all obtained from the same sample, sequenced in a study of blood T cell repertoires in COVID-19 (dated by TCRdb to the early 2020s). Library preparation was by the immunoSEQ multiplex PCR assay. The table comes from immuneACCESS by way of TCRdb, which keeps in-frame sequences with V and J called. Part of the clones is missing from these tables; in studies checked, under half for an unresolved V gene and the rest for unknown reasons. Counted in this sample were 130,000 to 150,000 clones; about 80% of them appeared once. The ten most abundant clones make up approximately 5% of the sample. Specimen: peripheral blood. The receptors originated from a human donor in a cohort sampled during active COVID-19.

This clone is a singleton in its sample. The J gene is TRBJ2-3, the V gene TRBV13, with TRBD1 identical over 10 bases. V lost 5 bases, J lost 6 bases, and 8 bases stayed unmatched. This CDR3 has 15 amino acids. From germline, CDR1 is PRHDT and CDR2 FYEKMQ (reference sequence). DNA of the CDR3: TGTGCCAGCAGCGTGGGGGGACAGGGGAAGGATACGCAGTATTTT. Translation gives CASSVGGQGKDTQYF.

The chain is built from TRBV9 and TRBJ2-2; 8 nucleotides agree with TRBD1. Germline lookup yields CDR1 SGDLS and CDR2 YYNGEE. The CDR3 has 14 amino acids. Trimming removed 6 bases from V and 2 bases from J; junction bases left unmatched: 3. CDR3 region: CASKDRANTGELFF. The CDR3 DNA is TGTGCCAGCAAGGACAGGGCCAACACCGGGGAGCTGTTTTTT.

V and J are TRBV3-1 (or the pseudogene TRBV3-2) and TRBJ2-3; TRBD2 matches at 12 bases. J was trimmed by 5 bases and V by 0 bases; bases with no gene match: 9. CDR1 LGHDT and CDR2 YNNKEL come from the germline V gene (reference sequence). The CDR3 loop spans 18 amino acids. The CDR3 loop reads CASSQEIGRLAGEDTQYF. The CDR3 bases are TGTGCCAGCAGCCAAGAAATTGGTAGACTAGCGGGAGAAGATACGCAGTATTTT.

This chain uses TRBV9 with TRBJ2-1, with TRBD1 as a possible D gene (6 bases). The CDR3 has 14 residues. Germline V gene lookup returns CDR1 SGDLS and CDR2 YYNGEE. Between the trimmed V and J ends, which lost 0 bases and 3 bases, there was a span of 7 bases. The DNA for the CDR3 is TGTGCCAGCAGCGTAGGACAGGTCTACAATGAGCAGTTCTTC. Encoded protein: CASSVGQVYNEQFF.

The chain uses TRBV14 and TRBJ2-5; D not certain. Germline CDR1 is SGHDN and CDR2 is FVKESK. The V and J ends lost 6 bases and 6 bases respectively, with 11 bases between them. The CDR3 runs 12 residues. DNA of the CDR3: TGTGCCAGCAGTCCATCCAGGAAGACCCAGTACTTC. Protein: CASSPSRKTQYF.

This chain joins TRBV3-1 (or the pseudogene TRBV3-2) and TRBJ2-3, with D possibly being TRBD2 (6 bases). This CDR3 has 15 amino acids. Looked up from germline, CDR1 is LGHDT and CDR2 is YNNKEL (reference sequence). V gave up 3 bases and J gave up 1 base, with 11 bases separating them. The CDR3 sequence is CASSHGWGGTDTQYF. CDR3 DNA: TGTGCCAGCAGCCATGGCTGGGGGGGCACAGATACGCAGTATTTT.

This clone came up once. The chain uses TRBV30 and TRBJ1-2, with a possible D match to TRBD1 (6 bases). Germline CDR1 is GTSNPN and CDR2 is SVGIG (reference sequence). The CDR3 sequence is 10 residues long. The V end was cut by 6 bases, the J end by 8 bases, with 10 bases between. CDR3 protein: CACRQGGYTF. The CDR3, as DNA: TGTGCCTGTAGGCAGGGGGGCTACACCTTC.

This clone was observed a handful of times. This chain joins TRBV29-1 and TRBJ1-2, with 10 positions matching TRBD1. Germline V gene lookup returns CDR1 SQVTM and CDR2 ANQGSEA. V dropped 6 bases and J dropped 2; count of bases not matched to a gene: 9. CDR3 length equals 15 residues. The CDR3 coding sequence is TGCAGCGTCCCCTTGGGGGGACAGGGGAACTATGGCTACACCTTC. Its protein is CSVPLGGQGNYGYTF.

As for this clone: This same CDR3 is encoded by further DNA sequences in the sample. CDR3 sequence (DNA): TGTGCCAGCAGCTTGGGGGCGGGAGGGAGCTCCTACAATGAGCAGTTCTTC. Translating gives CASSLGAGGSSYNEQFF. V is TRBV5-4 and J is TRBJ2-1; TRBD2 aligns across 9 bases. The trim removed 0 bases at V and 0 bases at J, leaving 4 bases unmatched. The length of the CDR3 is 17 residues. Germline-derived CDR1 and CDR2 are SGHNT and YYREEE (reference sequence).

The J gene is TRBJ1-4, the V gene TRBV5-4, with TRBD1 matching over 8 bases. Unmatched junction bases numbered 8, after V lost 1 base and J lost 3 bases. Looked up from germline, CDR1 is SGHNT and CDR2 is YYREEE (reference sequence). The CDR3 loop spans 17 amino acids. The CDR3 DNA sequence: TGTGCCAGCAGCTTGAGAGGACAGGGAGTATCTAATGAAAAACTGTTTTTT. The encoded protein is CASSLRGQGVSNEKLFF. The whole variable domain, remainder taken from reference TRBV5-4 and TRBJ1-4, is ETGVTQSPTHLIKTRGQQVTLRCSSQSGHNTVSWYQQALGQGPQFIFQYYREEENGRGNFPPRFSGLQFPNYSSELNVNALELDDSALYLCASSLRGQGVSNEKLFFGSGTQLSVL.

The chain uses TRBV5-5 and TRBJ2-3, with TRBD2 matching over 16 bases. CDR3 length: 16 residues. Unmatched junction bases numbered 4, after V lost 7 bases and J lost 2 bases. Germline V gives CDR1 SGHKS, CDR2 YYEKEE (reference sequence). Here the CDR3 DNA reads TGTGCCAGCGGAGGGACTAGCGGGGGGGACACAGATACGCAGTATTTT. Translating gives CASGGTSGGDTDTQYF.

The J gene is TRBJ2-7, the V gene TRBV10-1; TRBD1 aligns across 7 bases. The CDR3 spans 13 residues. Germline V gene data show CDR1 as WNHNN and CDR2 as SYGVQD (reference sequence). The J segment lost 8 bases and the V segment lost 11 bases, leaving 15 bases of the junction unmatched. The CDR3 DNA is TGCGCCGGTCCCGGGACAGCGATTATCAAGCAGTACTTC. Encoded protein: CAGPGTAIIKQYF.

The V gene is TRBV10-3, the J gene TRBJ2-7, with D possibly TRBD2 on 5 matching bases. V gave up 4 bases and J gave up 5 bases, with 9 bases separating them. This CDR3 comprises 12 residues. Germline V gene data show CDR1 as ENHRY and CDR2 as SYGVKD. CDR3 DNA: TGTGCCATCAGTGGAGGGAAAGACGAGCAGTACGTC. It yields the protein CAISGGKDEQYV.

CDR3 residues: CASSLEDEQFF. The DNA for the CDR3 is TGTGCCAGCAGCCTGGAGGATGAGCAGTTCTTC. The V gene is TRBV3-1 (or the pseudogene TRBV3-2), the J gene TRBJ2-1; a possible D gene is TRBD2 (5 bases). The germline V gene encodes CDR1 LGHDT and CDR2 YNNKEL (reference sequence). The CDR3 covers 11 residues. V lost 4 bases and J lost 8, with 6 bases in between.

The chain is built from TRBV7-6 and TRBJ2-3; 7 bases line up with TRBD2. CDR3 length: 15 residues. Trimming cost V 1 base and J 2 bases; bases outside gene matches: 3. CDR1 SGHVS and CDR2 FNYEAQ come from the germline V gene. This chain's CDR3 is CASSLVSGATDTQYF. The CDR3, as DNA: TGTGCCAGCAGCTTAGTAAGCGGGGCCACAGATACGCAGTATTTT.

A word on this clone: The same CDR3 also results from other DNA sequences found in this sample. This rearrangement joins TRBV7-2 to TRBJ2-7; 7 bases match TRBD1. J lost 1 base, V lost 8 bases, and 2 bases had no gene match. Germline V gives CDR1 SGHTA, CDR2 FQGNSA. This CDR3 is 12 amino acids long. The CDR3 loop is CASGDRSYEQYF. The CDR3 nucleotides are TGTGCCAGCGGGGACAGATCCTACGAGCAGTACTTC.

This clone has only a few counts. The chain carries TRBV5-1 and TRBJ1-3; TRBD1 aligns across 7 bases. Germline V lookup: CDR1 SGHRS, CDR2 YFSETQ. The V segment lost 0 bases and the J segment 4 bases; nucleotides outside the gene matches: 4. The CDR3 runs 15 residues. In DNA, the CDR3 is TGCGCCAGCAGCTTGGGGACAGGTCGAGGAAACACCATATATTTT. Residues: CASSLGTGRGNTIYF. Variable domain in full (rest from reference TRBV5-1 and TRBJ1-3): KAGVTQTPRYLIKTRGQQVTLSCSPISGHRSVSWYQQTPGQGLQFLFEYFSETQRNKGNFPGRFSGRQFSNSRSEMNVSTLELGDSALYLCASSLGTGRGNTIYFGEGSWLTVV.

DNA for the CDR3: TGTGCCAGCAGTACCGGGACAGGGCTTACGACACCCCTCCACTTT. This codes for CASSTGTGLTTPLHF. The chain links TRBV6-5 to TRBJ1-6; 9 positions agree with TRBD1. Germline V gives CDR1 MNHEY, CDR2 SVGAGI. The CDR3 length is 15 residues. The V and J ends lost 5 bases and 11 bases, in that order; junction bases with no gene match: 10.

The chain combines TRBV6-5 with TRBJ2-1, with 8 bases that match TRBD2. Unmatched junction bases numbered 3, after V lost 5 bases and J lost 6 bases. The CDR3 runs 13 residues. Germline CDR1 is MNHEY and CDR2 is SVGAGI. The CDR3: CASSHGRANEQFF. CDR3 in DNA: TGTGCCAGCAGTCACGGGAGGGCCAATGAGCAGTTCTTC.

This clone was detected a few times. The genes are TRBV2 and TRBJ2-3; 9 bases match TRBD2. The CDR3 consists of 14 residues. Germline V lookup: CDR1 SNHLY, CDR2 FYNNEI. The trim removed 5 bases at V and 0 bases at J, leaving 0 bases unmatched. The DNA of the CDR3 is TGTGCCAGCAGTCTAGCGGGGAGCACAGATACGCAGTATTTT. The encoded protein is CASSLAGSTDTQYF.

The chain is built from TRBV24-1 and TRBJ1-2; D remains unclear. The germline V and J ends were trimmed by 9 bases and 0 bases, with 10 bases remaining between them. CDR1 is KGHDR, CDR2 SFDVKD, per germline. There are 13 residues in the CDR3. In DNA, the CDR3 is TGTGCCACCGCGGACTCACCTAACTATGGCTACACCTTC. Its protein is CATADSPNYGYTF.

The chain employs TRBV4-1 and TRBJ2-5, with D perhaps TRBD1 (5 bases). Germline V lookup: CDR1 MGHRA, CDR2 YSYEKL. V was clipped by 2 bases and J by 0 bases, with 10 bases between them. This CDR3 region has 15 residues. The CDR3 bases are TGCGCCAGCAGCCAAAAGGGGCCGGACCAAGAGACCCAGTACTTC. It is translated as CASSQKGPDQETQYF.

This rearrangement joins TRBV2 to TRBJ2-1; 8 bases agree with TRBD2. With 8 bases clipped from V and 6 bases from J, the junction kept 9 bases outside the gene matches. Germline loops: CDR1 SNHLY, CDR2 FYNNEI. The CDR3 extends over 14 amino acids. This chain's CDR3 is CASRGVAGPNEQFF. The CDR3 DNA reads as TGTGCCAGCCGGGGGGTAGCGGGACCCAATGAGCAGTTCTTC.

This clone is a singleton in its sample. This chain links TRBV28 with TRBJ2-5; 8 nucleotides match TRBD2. V lost 7 bases to trimming and J lost 2 bases; unmatched junction nucleotides: 12. Germline V gives CDR1 MDHEN, CDR2 SYDVKM. CDR3 length: 16 residues. CDR3 residues: CASIPGTSRDQETQYF. In DNA form, the CDR3 reads TGTGCCAGCATACCGGGGACTAGTCGGGATCAAGAGACCCAGTACTTC.

The rearrangement links TRBV29-1 to TRBJ2-2; perhaps TRBD2 as D (6 bases). The V gene lost 7 bases and the J gene lost 2 bases, with 14 bases spanning the gap. This CDR3 is built from 14 residues. Looked up from germline, CDR1 is SQVTM and CDR2 is ANQGSEA. CDR3 nucleotides: TGCAGCGCTGGGGGGTACGGTAACACCGGGGAGCTGTTTTTT. Translation: CSAGGYGNTGELFF.

This sequence joins TRBV29-1 and TRBJ2-5; the match to TRBD2 covers 9 bases. The trim removed 4 bases at V and 14 bases at J, leaving 8 bases unmatched. The V gene's germline CDR1 is SQVTM and CDR2 ANQGSEA. The CDR3 extends over 11 amino acids. Written as DNA, the CDR3 is TGCAGCGTTGGAGCTAGCGGGGTCTCCTACTTC. It codes for CSVGASGVSYF.

The chain uses TRBV5-1 and TRBJ2-3; D may be TRBD2 (5 bases). Germline-derived CDR1 and CDR2 are SGHRS and YFSETQ. Trimming shortened V by 2 bases and J by 1 base, and 11 bases separated the two germline ends. There are 15 residues in the CDR3. The CDR3 coding sequence is TGCGCCAGCAGCTTTCGAGGGCTCGGCACAGATACGCAGTATTTT. This sequence encodes CASSFRGLGTDTQYF. The entire variable domain, with the rest obtained from reference TRBV5-1 and TRBJ2-3, is as follows: KAGVTQTPRYLIKTRGQQVTLSCSPISGHRSVSWYQQTPGQGLQFLFEYFSETQRNKGNFPGRFSGRQFSNSRSEMNVSTLELGDSALYLCASSFRGLGTDTQYFGPGTRLTVL.

This clone was seen just once. The chain joins TRBV6-5 to TRBJ1-1; perhaps TRBD1 as D (5 bases). The V gene's germline CDR1 is MNHEY and CDR2 SVGAGI. There are 13 residues in the CDR3. Trimming removed 8 bases from V and 1 base from J, with 11 bases in between. The CDR3 region is CASEEGRNTEAFF. CDR3 nucleotide sequence: TGTGCCAGCGAGGAGGGGCGGAACACTGAAGCTTTCTTT.

V is TRBV2 and J is TRBJ1-4, with TRBD1 as a possible D gene (6 bases). V gave up 8 bases and J gave up 1 base, with 17 bases separating them. CDR1 SNHLY and CDR2 FYNNEI come from the germline V gene. This CDR3 is built from 16 residues. As DNA, the CDR3 is TGTGCCAGCTTTTGGGGGGGGCGAAGAACTAATGAAAAACTGTTTTTT. It encodes CASFWGGRRTNEKLFF.

The rearrangement joins TRBV5-1 to TRBJ1-2; D ambiguous. Germline lookup yields CDR1 SGHRS and CDR2 YFSETQ. This CDR3 comprises 13 residues. Trimming shortened V by 0 bases and J by 7 bases, and 10 bases separated the two germline ends. The CDR3 sequence is CASSLVAGSGYTF. In nucleotides, the CDR3 is TGCGCCAGCAGCTTGGTTGCAGGTAGTGGCTACACCTTC. Drawing the rest from reference TRBV5-1 and TRBJ1-2, the complete variable domain is KAGVTQTPRYLIKTRGQQVTLSCSPISGHRSVSWYQQTPGQGLQFLFEYFSETQRNKGNFPGRFSGRQFSNSRSEMNVSTLELGDSALYLCASSLVAGSGYTFGSGTRLTVV.

The chain recombines TRBV7-6 with TRBJ2-5; a weak D match, TRBD1 (5 bases). CDR3 length: 16 residues. Germline V gene lookup returns CDR1 SGHVS and CDR2 FNYEAQ. V lost 5 bases, J lost 3 bases, and 19 bases lay in between. The CDR3 loop reads CASSPKGRRVEETQYF. CDR3 bases: TGTGCCAGCAGCCCGAAGGGGCGCCGCGTTGAAGAGACCCAGTACTTC.